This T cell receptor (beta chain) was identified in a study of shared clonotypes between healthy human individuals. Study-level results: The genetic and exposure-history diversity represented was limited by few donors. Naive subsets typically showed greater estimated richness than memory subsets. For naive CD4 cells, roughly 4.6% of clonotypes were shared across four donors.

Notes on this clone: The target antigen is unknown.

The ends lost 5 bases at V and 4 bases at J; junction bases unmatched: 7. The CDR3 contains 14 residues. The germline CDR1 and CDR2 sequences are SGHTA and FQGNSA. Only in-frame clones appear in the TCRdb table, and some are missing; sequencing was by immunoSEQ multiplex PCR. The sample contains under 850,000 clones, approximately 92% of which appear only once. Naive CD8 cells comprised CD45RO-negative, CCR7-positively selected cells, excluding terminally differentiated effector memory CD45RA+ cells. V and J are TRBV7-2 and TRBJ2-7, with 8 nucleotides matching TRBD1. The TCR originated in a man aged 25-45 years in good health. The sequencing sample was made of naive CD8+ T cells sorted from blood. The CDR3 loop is CASSDRQGSYEQYF. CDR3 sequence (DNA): TGTGCCAGCAGCGACAGACAGGGGTCTTACGAGCAGTACTTC.